The 29 T cell receptor beta chains below come from one sample, sequenced in a study of T cells in Graves' hyperthyroidism and ophthalmopathy. Amplified regions were TCR beta CDR3 sequences from RNA transcripts. In the first-round RT-PCR of the TCR CDR3, the HTBI primer set was used. TCRdb fed the multiplex PCR reads into MiXCR, producing one record per CDR3 protein. Among a few hundred thousand distinct CDR3 sequences listed, 15% to 20% were seen once. Sequenced: blood. Every receptor here comes from a woman aged 18-29 years with Graves' ophthalmopathy.

This clonotype appeared many times. This sequence joins TRBV7-6 and TRBJ2-3; D not resolved. There are 13 residues in the CDR3. V was cut by 1 base and J by 4 bases, with 6 bases left in between. Germline CDR1 and CDR2: SGHVS and FNYEAQ. CDR3 in amino acids: CASSLDPPDTQYF. CDR3 sequence (DNA): TGTGCCAGCAGCTTAGATCCCCCAGATACGCAGTATTTT.

This clonotype was counted at least ten times. The chain carries TRBV28 and TRBJ2-7, with 11 bases lining up with TRBD2. The CDR3 contains 15 residues. CDR1 is MDHEN, CDR2 SYDVKM, per germline. V trimming: 7 bases; J trimming: 0 bases; junction bases outside the gene matches: 5. CDR3 sequence: CASTLAGGLSYEQYF. Here the CDR3 DNA reads TGTGCCAGCACCCTAGCGGGAGGACTCTCCTACGAGCAGTACTTC.

There are many counts of this clonotype. V is TRBV7-6 and J is TRBJ1-2, with D maybe TRBD1 (6 bases). The V end lost 1 base, the J end lost 6 bases, and 12 bases lay between the germline ends. The CDR3 runs 14 residues. Germline-derived CDR1 and CDR2 are SGHVS and FNYEAQ. The CDR3 nucleotides are TGTGCCAGCAGCTTAGAGGGGGGGCCCGATGGCTACACCTTC. Its translation: CASSLEGGPDGYTF.

This clonotype was seen repeatedly, ten times or more. The rearrangement joins TRBV11-2 to TRBJ1-2; D is unclear. This CDR3 spans 12 amino acids. Looked up from germline, CDR1 is SGHAT and CDR2 is FQNNGV. The ends were cut back, 2 bases at V and 6 bases at J, with 7 bases in the middle. CDR3: CASSLNMDGYTF. The CDR3 DNA reads as TGTGCCAGCAGCTTAAACATGGATGGCTACACCTTC.

The V and J genes are TRBV6-1 and TRBJ1-2, with TRBD1 matching 9 bases. Germline assignment: CDR1 MNHNS and CDR2 SASEGT. The CDR3 covers 15 residues. V was pared by 2 bases and J by 4 bases, with 5 bases of the junction left unmatched. CDR3 residues: CASSETGTGPYGYTF. The CDR3 DNA reads TGTGCCAGCAGTGAAACCGGGACAGGGCCCTATGGCTACACCTTC.

This clonotype was seen only a few times. V usage is TRBV6-5 and J usage is TRBJ1-2; TRBD1 agrees at 12 bases. The CDR3 has 16 residues. The trim removed 2 bases at V and 7 bases at J, leaving 8 bases unmatched. Germline CDR1 reads MNHEY; CDR2 reads SVGAGI. In DNA form, the CDR3 reads TGTGCCAGCAGTTACCTTTCCGGGACAGGGGGCAGTGGCTACACCTTC. It translates to CASSYLSGTGGSGYTF.

This clonotype occurred many times. The chain employs TRBV29-1 and TRBJ1-1; perhaps TRBD1 as D (5 bases). The CDR3 is made up of 12 amino acids. V was cut by 3 bases and J by 1 base, with 6 bases left in between. From germline, CDR1 is SQVTM and CDR2 ANQGSEA. CDR3 protein: CSVETANTEAFF. CDR3 sequence (DNA): TGCAGCGTTGAGACAGCGAACACTGAAGCTTTCTTT.

This clonotype came up many times. V gene TRBV5-1 combines with J gene TRBJ2-7; D gene uncertain. The CDR3 is 16 amino acids. Germline V lookup: CDR1 SGHRS, CDR2 YFSETQ. The V and J ends lost 3 bases and 1 base respectively, with 17 bases between them. The CDR3 reads CASSSTRGVPSYEQYF. The DNA for the CDR3 is TGCGCCAGCAGCTCCACCCGTGGCGTGCCATCCTACGAGCAGTACTTC. Filled out from reference TRBV5-1 and TRBJ2-7, the complete variable domain reads KAGVTQTPRYLIKTRGQQVTLSCSPISGHRSVSWYQQTPGQGLQFLFEYFSETQRNKGNFPGRFSGRQFSNSRSEMNVSTLELGDSALYLCASSSTRGVPSYEQYFGPGTRLTVT.

This clonotype was seen at least ten times. The chain combines TRBV6-1 with TRBJ1-5, with TRBD1 identical over 7 bases. Germline V gene lookup returns CDR1 MNHNS and CDR2 SASEGT. V trimming: 5 bases; J trimming: 5 bases; junction bases outside the gene matches: 6. The CDR3 loop spans 14 amino acids. CDR3 region: CASSYGTDDQPQHF. CDR3 bases: TGTGCCAGCAGTTACGGGACAGACGATCAGCCCCAGCATTTT.

This clonotype showed up many times. The V and J genes are TRBV20-1 and TRBJ1-2; tentatively, D is TRBD1 (5 bases). There are 13 residues in the CDR3. V was cut by 0 bases and J by 2 bases, with 7 bases left in between. Germline values: CDR1 DFQATT, CDR2 SNEGSKA (reference sequence). The CDR3 here is CSARDTGNYGYTF. In DNA form, the CDR3 reads TGCAGTGCTAGAGATACAGGAAACTATGGCTACACCTTC.

This clonotype was picked up one time. The chain recombines TRBV19 with TRBJ2-7; D may correspond to TRBD1 or TRBD2 (7 bases each). Germline-derived CDR1 and CDR2 are LNHDA and SQIVND (reference sequence). V shed 5 bases and J shed 4 bases, with 18 bases lying between them. The CDR3 has 15 amino acids. The CDR3 is CASSHPGGGTYEQYF. The DNA of the CDR3 is TGTGCCAGTAGTCACCCAGGGGGGGGTACGTACGAGCAGTACTTC.

In regard to this clonotype: This may be a read error, as it is one base from a much larger clone. The CDR3 is CSARDSRISTGKLFF. The CDR3 DNA is TGCAGTGCTAGAGATTCGAGGATTTCGACCGGGAAGCTGTTTTTT. V usage is TRBV20-1 and J usage is TRBJ2-2; weak D call: TRBD2 (5 bases). The germline gives CDR1 DFQATT, CDR2 SNEGSKA (reference sequence). This CDR3 contains 15 residues.

The chain combines TRBV7-2 with TRBJ2-1; D not resolved. The CDR3 is 12 residues long. From germline, CDR1 is SGHTA and CDR2 FQGNSA. The ends were cut back, 3 bases at V and 7 bases at J, with 7 bases in the middle. The CDR3 protein is CASSFELNEQFF. CDR3 nucleotide sequence: TGTGCCAGCAGCTTCGAATTAAATGAGCAGTTCTTC.

This clonotype was counted at least ten times. The gene calls are TRBV7-9 and TRBJ2-2, with D perhaps matching TRBD2 (6 bases). From germline, CDR1 is SEHNR and CDR2 FQNEAQ (reference sequence). V was cut by 4 bases and J by 3 bases, with 18 bases left in between. The length of the CDR3 is 17 residues. CDR3 sequence: CASSYPNSQRDTGELFF. CDR3 DNA sequence: TGTGCCAGCAGCTACCCCAACAGCCAGCGGGACACCGGGGAGCTGTTTTTT.

The rearrangement joins TRBV6-1 to TRBJ2-2, with D possibly TRBD2 on 5 matching bases. V shed 0 bases and J shed 4 bases, with 9 bases lying between them. The CDR3 runs to 15 residues. Looked up from germline, CDR1 is MNHNS and CDR2 is SASEGT. The CDR3 DNA reads TGTGCCAGCAGTGAAGCGAGCGGACCCACCGGGGAGCTGTTTTTT. Translating it yields CASSEASGPTGELFF.

This clonotype was observed a few times. DNA for the CDR3: TGCGCCAGCAGCCAAGCGGGGGGCAGGGGTAGCTCTGGGGCCAACGTCCTGACTTTC. The encoded protein is CASSQAGGRGSSGANVLTF. V is TRBV4-1 and J is TRBJ2-6, with D possibly being TRBD2 (7 bases). Trimming cost V 1 base and J 0 bases, with 16 bases left between them. This CDR3 region has 19 residues. Looked up from germline, CDR1 is MGHRA and CDR2 is YSYEKL.

This clonotype turned up a few times. Being one base from a much bigger clone, this may be a read error. The chain recombines TRBV6-1 with TRBJ2-5, with D possibly being TRBD2 (6 bases). V was trimmed by 1 base and J by 11 bases, leaving 17 bases between them. This CDR3 is built from 14 residues. CDR1 and CDR2 from the germline V gene are MNHNS and SASEGT. In DNA, the CDR3 is TGTGCCAGCAGTGAAGGGCTCCGGGGGTCCCCACAGTACTTC. It is translated as CASSEGLRGSPQYF.

At least ten counts were recorded for this clonotype. This chain uses TRBV9 with TRBJ2-5, with D perhaps assigned TRBD1 or TRBD2 (6 bases each). Per germline, CDR1 SGDLS and CDR2 YYNGEE. The length of the CDR3 is 15 residues. Trimming removed 4 bases from V and 5 bases from J, with 18 bases in between. The CDR3 coding sequence is TGTGCCAGCAGCACCCTCGCCGGGGGCGGGGAGACCCAGTACTTC. Translated, it gives CASSTLAGGGETQYF.

This clonotype was detected a few times. The V gene is TRBV5-6, the J gene TRBJ1-2; no definite D call. V lost 4 bases and J lost 5, with 15 bases in between. Germline V CDR1 and CDR2: SGHDT, YYEEEE. The CDR3 covers 14 residues. The DNA of the CDR3 is TGTGCCAGCAGCGGAGAGGCCGCGGGGTATGGCTACACCTTC. Amino acids: CASSGEAAGYGYTF.

This clonotype has a count of ten or more. The gene calls are TRBV5-6 and TRBJ2-7; 9 bases agree with TRBD2. Germline loops: CDR1 SGHDT, CDR2 YYEEEE. Trimming took 4 bases from V and 5 from J; bases not matched to a gene: 22. The CDR3 is 19 amino acids. CDR3 in amino acids: CASSAAAWRGSGGINEQYF. As DNA, the CDR3 is TGTGCCAGCAGCGCAGCAGCTTGGCGGGGTAGCGGGGGCATCAACGAGCAGTACTTC.

This clonotype was counted many times. The chain couples TRBV13 to TRBJ1-5; unclear D gene. Germline V gene sequence: CDR1 PRHDT, CDR2 FYEKMQ (reference sequence). The ends were cut back, 0 bases at V and 6 bases at J, with 6 bases in the middle. The CDR3 totals 13 residues. The CDR3: CASSLGLSQPQHF. DNA of the CDR3: TGTGCCAGCAGCTTAGGCTTGAGTCAGCCCCAGCATTTT.

The chain combines TRBV30 with TRBJ2-5; weak D call: TRBD1 (6 bases). The CDR3 sequence is 12 residues long. V shed 1 base and J shed 4 bases, with 7 bases lying between them. Germline CDR1 is GTSNPN and CDR2 is SVGIG (reference sequence). CDR3 amino acids: CAWSGGPETQYF. The CDR3 coding sequence is TGTGCCTGGAGTGGGGGGCCAGAGACCCAGTACTTC.

This clonotype was found many times. The genes are TRBV28 and TRBJ2-7, with 8 nucleotides matching TRBD1. J gave up 4 bases and V 4 bases, and 3 bases lay outside the gene matches. Per the germline V gene, CDR1 is MDHEN and CDR2 is SYDVKM. This CDR3 contains 13 residues. The chain's CDR3 is CASSSDREYEQYF. CDR3 DNA: TGTGCCAGCAGTTCGGACAGGGAGTACGAGCAGTACTTC.

This clonotype was counted between two and nine times. J is TRBJ2-5 and V is TRBV7-9; D is unclear. CDR3 length equals 12 residues. Per the germline V gene, CDR1 is SEHNR and CDR2 is FQNEAQ (reference sequence). Trimming left V 4 bases short and J 4 bases short, with 7 bases between. CDR3 bases: TGTGCCAGCAGCTACACCTCAGAGACCCAGTACTTC. Translation: CASSYTSETQYF.

As to this clonotype: One junction end disagrees with the germline gene, perhaps due to a read error. The chain joins TRBV13 to TRBJ2-7; 7 bases line up with TRBD1. Germline V gene data show CDR1 as PRHDT and CDR2 as FYEKMQ (reference sequence). CDR3 length: 14 residues. The CDR3 reads CASSRDSVAYEQYF. The DNA of the CDR3 is TGCGCCAGCAGCAGGGACAGCGTCGCCTACGAGCAGTACTTC.

In this sample, this clonotype turned up many times. V usage is TRBV27 and J usage is TRBJ1-5; D call uncertain. Per germline, CDR1 MNHEY and CDR2 SMNVEV (reference sequence). V lost 2 bases and J lost 2, with 13 bases in between. This CDR3 region has 16 residues. The CDR3 bases are TGTGCCAGCAGTTTAACCCCCCGACAAGGCAATCAGCCCCAGCATTTT. Amino acids: CASSLTPRQGNQPQHF.

The rearrangement joins TRBV4-3 to TRBJ2-1, with 12 bases lining up with TRBD2. V shed 2 bases and J 9 bases; nucleotides not matched to a gene: 8. CDR1 and CDR2 (germline): LGHNA, YSLEER. The CDR3 runs 16 residues. The CDR3 is CASSQPTSGSVGEQFF. The CDR3, as DNA: TGCGCCAGCAGCCAACCGACTAGCGGGAGTGTAGGTGAGCAGTTCTTC.

This clonotype was seen a few times. This chain uses TRBV29-1 with TRBJ1-1; 10 bases are shared with TRBD1. CDR1 is SQVTM, CDR2 ANQGSEA, per germline. The ends lost 7 bases at V and 6 bases at J; junction bases unmatched: 8. CDR3 size: 13 residues. CDR3 DNA sequence: TGCAGCGGATGGACAGGGGGGAATGCTGAAGCTTTCTTT. This gives the protein CSGWTGGNAEAFF.

In its sample, this clonotype was seen once. The chain is built from TRBV28 and TRBJ1-2, with 10 nucleotides matching TRBD1. CDR1 and CDR2 (germline): MDHEN, SYDVKM. The trim removed 4 bases at V and 0 bases at J, leaving 8 bases unmatched. The CDR3 spans 17 residues. The CDR3 loop reads CASSSRDRGAANYGYTF. CDR3 coding DNA: TGTGCCAGCAGTTCCCGGGACAGGGGTGCCGCTAACTATGGCTACACCTTC.